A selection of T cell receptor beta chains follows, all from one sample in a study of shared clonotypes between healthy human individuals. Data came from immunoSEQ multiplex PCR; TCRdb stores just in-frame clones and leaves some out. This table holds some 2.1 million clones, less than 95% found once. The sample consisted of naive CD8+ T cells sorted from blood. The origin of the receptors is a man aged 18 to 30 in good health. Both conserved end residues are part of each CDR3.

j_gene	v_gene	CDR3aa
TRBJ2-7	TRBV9	CASSPRTSGDEQYF
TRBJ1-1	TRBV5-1	CASSLGQGYGAEAFF
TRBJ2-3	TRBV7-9	CASSSIPSPSTDTQYF
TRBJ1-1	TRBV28	CASSLWDSTEAFF
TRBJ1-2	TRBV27	CASSLSTDHGYTF
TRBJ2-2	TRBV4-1	CASSLSSGGELFF
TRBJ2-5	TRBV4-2	CASSQDNLAGVTQYF
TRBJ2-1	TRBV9	CASSATSGGNNEQFF
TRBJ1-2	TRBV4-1	CASSPRDIPLYGYTF
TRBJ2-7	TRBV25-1	CASSRAVPSYEQYF
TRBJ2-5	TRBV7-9	CASSSEAGTQYF
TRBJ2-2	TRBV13	CASSPRQGSNTGELFF
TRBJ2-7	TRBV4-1	CASSPRWLGPVYEQYF
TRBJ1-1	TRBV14	CASSQVGVQLREREQAFF
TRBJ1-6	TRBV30	CAWSVVRFLSYNSPLHF
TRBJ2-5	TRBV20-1	CSPQGGETQYF
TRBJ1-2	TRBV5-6	CASSPGQAGYTF
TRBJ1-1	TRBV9	CASSGQQGSTEAFF
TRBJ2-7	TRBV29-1	CSVVPGQGFYEQYF
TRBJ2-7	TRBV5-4	CASSLQGRKSYEQYF
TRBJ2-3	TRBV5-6	CASSLYGGSSTDTQYF
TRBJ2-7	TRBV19	CASSMSGSPYEQYF
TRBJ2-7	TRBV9	CASSVAGSAHYEQYF
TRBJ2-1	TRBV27	CASSLGTGRNNEQFF
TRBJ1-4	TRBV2	CASSEVTTRFTNEKLFF
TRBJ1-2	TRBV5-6	CASSFGTGGAYTF
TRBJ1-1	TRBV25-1	CASSLPGMNTEAFF
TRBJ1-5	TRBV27	CASSYQGNQPQHF
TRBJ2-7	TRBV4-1	CASSQDRGSEQYF
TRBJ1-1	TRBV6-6	CASSYGVWGSSEAFF
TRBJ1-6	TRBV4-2	CASSQTGGISSYNSPLHF
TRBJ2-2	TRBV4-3	CASSQDQFRGTGELFF
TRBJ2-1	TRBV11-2	CASSLDLTGGAEFF
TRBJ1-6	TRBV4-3	CASSKDPTYNSPLHF